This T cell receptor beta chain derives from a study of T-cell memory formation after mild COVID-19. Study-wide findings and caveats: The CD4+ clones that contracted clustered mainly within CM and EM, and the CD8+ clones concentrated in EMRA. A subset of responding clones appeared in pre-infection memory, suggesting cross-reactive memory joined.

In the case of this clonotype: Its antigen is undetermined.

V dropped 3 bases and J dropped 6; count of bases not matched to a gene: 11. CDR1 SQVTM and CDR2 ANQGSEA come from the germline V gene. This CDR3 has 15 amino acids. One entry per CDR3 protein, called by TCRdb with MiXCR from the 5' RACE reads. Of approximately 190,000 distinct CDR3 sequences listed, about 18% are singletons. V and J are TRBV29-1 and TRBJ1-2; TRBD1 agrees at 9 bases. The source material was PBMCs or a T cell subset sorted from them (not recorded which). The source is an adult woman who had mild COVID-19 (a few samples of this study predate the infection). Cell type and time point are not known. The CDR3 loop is CSVEGRGQGLDGYTF. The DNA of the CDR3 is TGCAGCGTTGAGGGCCGGGGACAGGGATTGGATGGCTACACCTTC.